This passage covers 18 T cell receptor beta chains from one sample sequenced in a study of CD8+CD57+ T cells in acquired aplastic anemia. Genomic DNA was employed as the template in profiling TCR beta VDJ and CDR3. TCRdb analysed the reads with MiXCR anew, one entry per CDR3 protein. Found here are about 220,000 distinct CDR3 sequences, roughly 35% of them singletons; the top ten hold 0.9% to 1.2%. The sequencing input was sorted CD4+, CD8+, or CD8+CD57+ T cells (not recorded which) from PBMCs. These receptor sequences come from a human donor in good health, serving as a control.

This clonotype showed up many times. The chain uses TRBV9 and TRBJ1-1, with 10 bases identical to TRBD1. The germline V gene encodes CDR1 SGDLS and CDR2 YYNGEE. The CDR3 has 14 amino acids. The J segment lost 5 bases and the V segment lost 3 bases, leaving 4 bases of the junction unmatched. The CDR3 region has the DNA TGTGCCAGCAGCGCGACAGGGGGCAAGACTGAAGCTTTCTTT. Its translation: CASSATGGKTEAFF.

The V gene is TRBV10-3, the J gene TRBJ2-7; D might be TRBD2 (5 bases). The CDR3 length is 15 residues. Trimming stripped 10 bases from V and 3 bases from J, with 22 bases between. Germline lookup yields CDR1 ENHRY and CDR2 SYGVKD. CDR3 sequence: CASRRYATDYYEQYF. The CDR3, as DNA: TGTGCCAGCCGAAGGTACGCCACCGACTACTACGAGCAGTACTTC.

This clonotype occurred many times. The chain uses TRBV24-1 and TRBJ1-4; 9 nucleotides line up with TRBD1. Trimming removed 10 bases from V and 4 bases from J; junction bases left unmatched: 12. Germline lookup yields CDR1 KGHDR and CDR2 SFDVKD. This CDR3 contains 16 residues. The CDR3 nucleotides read TGTGCCACTACGGCGACAGGGGGTGATGGTAATGAAAAACTGTTTTTT. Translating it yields CATTATGGDGNEKLFF.

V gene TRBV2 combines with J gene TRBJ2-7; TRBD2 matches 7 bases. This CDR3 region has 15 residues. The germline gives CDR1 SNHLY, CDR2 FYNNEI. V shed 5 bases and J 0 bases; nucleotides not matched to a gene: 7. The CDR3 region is CASSLASGASYEQYF. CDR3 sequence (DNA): TGTGCCAGCAGTTTGGCTAGCGGCGCCTCCTACGAGCAGTACTTC.

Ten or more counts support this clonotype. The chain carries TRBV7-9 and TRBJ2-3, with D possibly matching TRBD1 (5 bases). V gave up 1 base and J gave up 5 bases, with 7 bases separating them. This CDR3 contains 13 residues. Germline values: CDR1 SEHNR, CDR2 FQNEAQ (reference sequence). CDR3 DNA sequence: TGTGCCAGCAGCTTAGTAGACAGAGATACGCAGTATTTT. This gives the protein CASSLVDRDTQYF.

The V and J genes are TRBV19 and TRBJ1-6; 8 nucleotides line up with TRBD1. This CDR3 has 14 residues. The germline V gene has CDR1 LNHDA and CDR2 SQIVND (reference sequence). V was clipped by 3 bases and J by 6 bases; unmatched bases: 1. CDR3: CASSIGQGNSPLHF. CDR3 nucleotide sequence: TGTGCCAGTAGTATTGGACAGGGTAATTCACCCCTCCACTTT.

CDR3 protein: CASSFSRGSSYNEQFF. For the CDR3, the DNA is TGTGCCAGCAGCTTCAGTCGCGGTAGCTCCTACAATGAGCAGTTCTTC. V usage is TRBV5-4 and J usage is TRBJ2-1; D is uncertain. The germline V and J ends were trimmed by 2 bases and 0 bases, with 12 bases remaining between them. CDR1 is SGHNT and CDR2 is YYREEE in the germline V gene (reference sequence). CDR3 length equals 16 residues.

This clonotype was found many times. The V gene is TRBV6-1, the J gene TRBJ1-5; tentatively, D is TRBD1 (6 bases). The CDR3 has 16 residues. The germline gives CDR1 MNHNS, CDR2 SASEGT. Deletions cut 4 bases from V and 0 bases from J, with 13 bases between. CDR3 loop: CASSAIGQFSNQPQHF. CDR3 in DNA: TGTGCCAGCAGTGCAATCGGACAGTTTAGCAATCAGCCCCAGCATTTT.

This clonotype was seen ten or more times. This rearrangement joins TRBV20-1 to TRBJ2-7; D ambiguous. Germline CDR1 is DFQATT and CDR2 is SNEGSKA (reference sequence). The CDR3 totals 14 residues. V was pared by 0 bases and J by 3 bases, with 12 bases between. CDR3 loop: CSARDLFGNYEQYF. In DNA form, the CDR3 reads TGCAGTGCTAGAGATCTCTTCGGAAACTACGAGCAGTACTTC.

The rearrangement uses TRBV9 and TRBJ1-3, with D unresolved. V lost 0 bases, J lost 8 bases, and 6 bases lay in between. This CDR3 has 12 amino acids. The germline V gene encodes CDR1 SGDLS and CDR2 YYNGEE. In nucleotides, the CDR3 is TGTGCCAGCAGCGTAGAGACGGACACCATATATTTT. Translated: CASSVETDTIYF.

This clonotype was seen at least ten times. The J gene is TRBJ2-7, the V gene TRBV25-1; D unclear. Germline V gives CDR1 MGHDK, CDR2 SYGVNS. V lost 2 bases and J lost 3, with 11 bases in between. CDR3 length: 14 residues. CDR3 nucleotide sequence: TGTGCCAGCAGTGAAAGGACGGACGGCTACGAGCAGTACTTC. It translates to CASSERTDGYEQYF.

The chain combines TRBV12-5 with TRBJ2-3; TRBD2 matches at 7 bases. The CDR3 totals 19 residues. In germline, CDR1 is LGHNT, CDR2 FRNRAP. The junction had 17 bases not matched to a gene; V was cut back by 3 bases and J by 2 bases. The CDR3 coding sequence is TGTGCTAGTGGTTTATCGTTTCTAGCGGCCCACCCGGCCACAGATACGCAGTATTTT. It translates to CASGLSFLAAHPATDTQYF.

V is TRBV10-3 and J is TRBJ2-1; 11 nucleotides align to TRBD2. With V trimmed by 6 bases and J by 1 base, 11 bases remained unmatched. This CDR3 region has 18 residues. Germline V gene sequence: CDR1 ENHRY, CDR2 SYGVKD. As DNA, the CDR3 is TGTGCCATCAGCCAACTAGCGGGGGCCAAACTATCCTACAATGAGCAGTTCTTC. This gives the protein CAISQLAGAKLSYNEQFF.

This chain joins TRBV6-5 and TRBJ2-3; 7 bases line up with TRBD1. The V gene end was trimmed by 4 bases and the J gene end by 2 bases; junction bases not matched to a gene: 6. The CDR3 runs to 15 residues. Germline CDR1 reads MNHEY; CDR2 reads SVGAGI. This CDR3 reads CASSSRTGLTDTQYF. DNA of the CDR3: TGTGCCAGCAGTTCCCGGACAGGACTCACAGATACGCAGTATTTT.

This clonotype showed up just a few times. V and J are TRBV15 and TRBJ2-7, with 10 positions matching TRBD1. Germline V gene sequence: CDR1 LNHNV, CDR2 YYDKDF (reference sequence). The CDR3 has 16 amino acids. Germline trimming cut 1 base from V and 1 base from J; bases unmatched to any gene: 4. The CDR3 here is CATSRGQGAASYEQYF. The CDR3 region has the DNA TGTGCCACCAGCAGAGGACAGGGGGCGGCTTCCTACGAGCAGTACTTC.

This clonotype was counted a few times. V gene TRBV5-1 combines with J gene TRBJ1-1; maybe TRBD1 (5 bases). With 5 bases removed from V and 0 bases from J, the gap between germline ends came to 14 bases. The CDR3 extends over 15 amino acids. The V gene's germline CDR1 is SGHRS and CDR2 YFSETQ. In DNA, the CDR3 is TGCGCCAGCAGGCCTAGACTGGACATGAACACTGAAGCTTTCTTT. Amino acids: CASRPRLDMNTEAFF.

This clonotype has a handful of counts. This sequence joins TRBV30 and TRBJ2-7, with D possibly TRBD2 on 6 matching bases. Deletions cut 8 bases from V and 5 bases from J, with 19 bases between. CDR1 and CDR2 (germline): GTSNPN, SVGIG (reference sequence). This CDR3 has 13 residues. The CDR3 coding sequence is TGTGCCGGGGGGACCTTCATAGGGCACGAGCAGTACTTC. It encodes CAGGTFIGHEQYF.

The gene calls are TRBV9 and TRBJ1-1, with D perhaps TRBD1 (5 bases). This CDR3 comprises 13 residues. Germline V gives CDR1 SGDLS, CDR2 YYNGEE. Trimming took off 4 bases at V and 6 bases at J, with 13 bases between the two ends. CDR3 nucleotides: TGTGCCAGCAGCCAAGCGGGGGACGCTGAAGCTTTCTTT. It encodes CASSQAGDAEAFF.